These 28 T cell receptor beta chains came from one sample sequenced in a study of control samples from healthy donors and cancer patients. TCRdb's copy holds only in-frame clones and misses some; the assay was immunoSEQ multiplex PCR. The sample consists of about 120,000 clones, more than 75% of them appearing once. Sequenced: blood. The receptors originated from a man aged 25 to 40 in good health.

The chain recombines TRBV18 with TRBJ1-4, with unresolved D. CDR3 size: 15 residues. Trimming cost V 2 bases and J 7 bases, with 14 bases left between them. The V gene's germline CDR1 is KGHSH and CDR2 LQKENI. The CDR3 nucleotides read TGTGCCAGCTCACCAGAGTTGGGGAGAGGTGAAAAACTGTTTTTT. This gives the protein CASSPELGRGEKLFF.

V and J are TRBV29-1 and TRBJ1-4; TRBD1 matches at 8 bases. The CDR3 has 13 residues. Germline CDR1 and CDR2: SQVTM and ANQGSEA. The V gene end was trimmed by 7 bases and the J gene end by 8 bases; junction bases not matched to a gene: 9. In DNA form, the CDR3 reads TGCAGCGCTACGACAGGGGAGGGCGAAAAACTGTTTTTT. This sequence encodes CSATTGEGEKLFF. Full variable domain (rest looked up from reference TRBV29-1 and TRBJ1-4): SAVISQKPSRDICQRGTSLTIQCQVDSQVTMMFWYRQQPGQSLTLIATANQGSEATYESGFVIDKFPISRPNLTFSTLTVSNMSPEDSSIYLCSATTGEGEKLFFGSGTQLSVL.

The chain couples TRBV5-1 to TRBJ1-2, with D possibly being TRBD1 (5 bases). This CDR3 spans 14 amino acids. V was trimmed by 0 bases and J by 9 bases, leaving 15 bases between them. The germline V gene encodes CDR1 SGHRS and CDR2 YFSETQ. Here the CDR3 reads CASSLGGTDQSYTF. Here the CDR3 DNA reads TGCGCCAGCAGCTTGGGGGGGACGGACCAAAGCTACACCTTC.

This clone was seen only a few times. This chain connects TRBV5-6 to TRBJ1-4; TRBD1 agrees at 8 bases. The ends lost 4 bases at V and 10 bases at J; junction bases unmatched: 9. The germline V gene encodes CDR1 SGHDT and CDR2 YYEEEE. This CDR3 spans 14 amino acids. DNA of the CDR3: TGTGCCAGCAGCGTGAGACAGGGGTGGGGAAAACTGTTTTTT. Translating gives CASSVRQGWGKLFF.

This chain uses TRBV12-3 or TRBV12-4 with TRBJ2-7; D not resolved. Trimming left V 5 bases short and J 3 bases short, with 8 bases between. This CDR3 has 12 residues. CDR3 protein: CASSPGRYEQYF. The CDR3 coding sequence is TGTGCCAGCAGTCCCGGCCGCTACGAGCAGTACTTC.

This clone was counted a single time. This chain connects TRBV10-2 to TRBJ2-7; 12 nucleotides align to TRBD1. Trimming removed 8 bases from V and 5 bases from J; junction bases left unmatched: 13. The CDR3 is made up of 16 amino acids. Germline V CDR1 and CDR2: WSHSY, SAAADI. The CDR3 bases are TGCGCCAGCTCAACTATCCGGGACAGGGGGCCCCACGAGCAGTACTTC. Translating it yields CASSTIRDRGPHEQYF.

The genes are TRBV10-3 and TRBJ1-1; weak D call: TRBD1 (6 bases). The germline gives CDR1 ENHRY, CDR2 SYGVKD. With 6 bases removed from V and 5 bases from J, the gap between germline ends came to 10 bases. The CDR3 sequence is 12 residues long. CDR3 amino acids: CAISSQGTEAFF. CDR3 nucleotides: TGTGCCATCAGCTCCCAGGGGACTGAAGCTTTCTTT.

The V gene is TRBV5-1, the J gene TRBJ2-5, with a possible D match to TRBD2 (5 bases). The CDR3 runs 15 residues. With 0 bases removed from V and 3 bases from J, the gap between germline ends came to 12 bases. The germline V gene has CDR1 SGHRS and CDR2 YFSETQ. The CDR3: CASSLEISVEETQYF. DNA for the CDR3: TGCGCCAGCAGCTTGGAGATTAGCGTGGAAGAGACCCAGTACTTC.

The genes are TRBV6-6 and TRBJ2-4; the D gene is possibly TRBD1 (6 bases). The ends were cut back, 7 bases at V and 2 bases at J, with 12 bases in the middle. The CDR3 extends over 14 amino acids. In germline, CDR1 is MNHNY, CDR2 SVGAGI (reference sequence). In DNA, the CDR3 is TGTGCCAGCAATCAACAGGGTTCCAAAAACATTCAGTACTTC. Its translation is CASNQQGSKNIQYF.

CDR3 in amino acids: CASSPGTGNQPQHF. CDR3 sequence (DNA): TGTGCCAGCAGCCCTGGTACAGGGAACCAGCCCCAGCATTTT. The chain couples TRBV28 to TRBJ1-5, with a tentative D call TRBD1 (6 bases). Per germline, CDR1 MDHEN and CDR2 SYDVKM. The CDR3 runs to 14 residues. Trimming pared 6 bases from V and 7 bases from J, leaving 16 bases between.

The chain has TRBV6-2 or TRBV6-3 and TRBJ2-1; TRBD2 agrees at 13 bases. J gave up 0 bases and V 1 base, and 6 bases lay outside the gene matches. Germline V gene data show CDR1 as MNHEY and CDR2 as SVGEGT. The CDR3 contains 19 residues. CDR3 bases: TGTGCCAGCAGTTACTACGGACTAGCGGGGGCAAGCTCCTACAATGAGCAGTTCTTC. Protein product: CASSYYGLAGASSYNEQFF.

CDR3 residues: CAWSVCRDRECNQPQHF. The DNA for the CDR3 is TGTGCCTGGAGTGTATGTCGAGACAGGGAGTGTAATCAGCCCCAGCATTTT. The V and J genes are TRBV30 and TRBJ1-5; 7 positions match TRBD1. The CDR3 has 17 residues. In germline, CDR1 is GTSNPN, CDR2 SVGIG (reference sequence). Trimming at V came to 0 bases and at J to 4 bases, leaving 12 bases not matched to a gene.

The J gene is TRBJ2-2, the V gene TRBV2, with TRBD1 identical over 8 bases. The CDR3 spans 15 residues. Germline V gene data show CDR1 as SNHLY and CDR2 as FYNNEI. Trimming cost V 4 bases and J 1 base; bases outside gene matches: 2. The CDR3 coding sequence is TGTGCCAGCAGTGGGACAGGGCGGAACACCGGGGAGCTGTTTTTT. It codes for CASSGTGRNTGELFF.

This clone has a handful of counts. The CDR3 here is CASSLDSSGYTF. The CDR3 nucleotides are TGTGCCAGCAGCTTAGACTCGTCTGGCTACACCTTC. This chain uses TRBV7-2 with TRBJ1-2; D is unclear. The germline V gene encodes CDR1 SGHTA and CDR2 FQGNSA. The CDR3 length is 12 residues. V lost 1 base and J lost 7, with 7 bases in between.

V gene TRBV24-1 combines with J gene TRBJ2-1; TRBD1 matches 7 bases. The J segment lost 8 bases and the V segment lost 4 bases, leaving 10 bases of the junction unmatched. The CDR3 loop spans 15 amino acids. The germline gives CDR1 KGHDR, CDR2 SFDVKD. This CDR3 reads CATSDRMTGNDEQFF. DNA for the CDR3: TGTGCCACCAGTGACCGGATGACAGGGAACGATGAGCAGTTCTTC.

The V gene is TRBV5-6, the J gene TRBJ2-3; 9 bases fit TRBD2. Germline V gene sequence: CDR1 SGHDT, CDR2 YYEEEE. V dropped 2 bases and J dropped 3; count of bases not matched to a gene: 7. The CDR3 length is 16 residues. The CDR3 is CASSFSGTSLTDTQYF. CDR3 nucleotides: TGTGCCAGCAGCTTTTCTGGGACTAGCCTAACAGATACGCAGTATTTT.

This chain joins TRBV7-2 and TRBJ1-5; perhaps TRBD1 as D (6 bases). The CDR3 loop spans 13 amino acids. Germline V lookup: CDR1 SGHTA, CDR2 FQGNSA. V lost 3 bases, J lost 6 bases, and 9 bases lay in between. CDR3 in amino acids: CASSFRGGQPQHF. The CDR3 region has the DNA TGTGCCAGCAGCTTCAGGGGAGGTCAGCCCCAGCATTTT.

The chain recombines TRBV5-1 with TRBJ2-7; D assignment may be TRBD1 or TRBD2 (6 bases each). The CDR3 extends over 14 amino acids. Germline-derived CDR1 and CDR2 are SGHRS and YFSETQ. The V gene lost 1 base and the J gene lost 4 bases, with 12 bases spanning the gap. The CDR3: CASSLKEGGYEQYF. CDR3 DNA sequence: TGCGCCAGCAGCTTGAAGGAGGGGGGATACGAGCAGTACTTC.

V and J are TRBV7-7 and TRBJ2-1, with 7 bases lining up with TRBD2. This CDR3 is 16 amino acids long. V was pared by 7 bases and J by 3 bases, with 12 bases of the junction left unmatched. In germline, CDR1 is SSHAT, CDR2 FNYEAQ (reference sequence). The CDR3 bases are TGTGCCAGCATGCCGCTGGGGGGGAGATACTACAATGAGCAGTTCTTC. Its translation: CASMPLGGRYYNEQFF.

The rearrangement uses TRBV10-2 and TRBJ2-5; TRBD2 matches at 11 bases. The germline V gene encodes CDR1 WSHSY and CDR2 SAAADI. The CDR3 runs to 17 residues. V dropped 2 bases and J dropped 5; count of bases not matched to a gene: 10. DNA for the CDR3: TGCGCCAGCAGTGAGACTAGCGGGGGAGCTATTAGTGAGACCCAGTACTTC. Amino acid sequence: CASSETSGGAISETQYF.

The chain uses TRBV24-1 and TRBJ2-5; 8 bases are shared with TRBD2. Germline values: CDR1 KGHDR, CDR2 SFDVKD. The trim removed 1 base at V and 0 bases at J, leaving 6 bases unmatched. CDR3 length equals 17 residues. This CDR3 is CATSDFGGASYQETQYF. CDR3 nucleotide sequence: TGTGCCACCAGTGATTTCGGGGGGGCCTCGTACCAAGAGACCCAGTACTTC.

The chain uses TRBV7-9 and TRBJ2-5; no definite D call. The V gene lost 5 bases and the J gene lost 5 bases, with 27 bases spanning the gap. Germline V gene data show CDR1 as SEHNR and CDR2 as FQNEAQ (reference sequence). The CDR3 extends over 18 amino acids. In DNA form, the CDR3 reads TGTGCCAGCAGCAAAGGGCGCCCGAACGAGTGGAACATGGAGACCCAGTACTTC. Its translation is CASSKGRPNEWNMETQYF.

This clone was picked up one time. CDR3 in DNA: TGTGCCAGCAGCTTTGGCGGGGGGCCATACGAGCAGTACGTC. Translating gives CASSFGGGPYEQYV. The genes are TRBV11-2 and TRBJ2-7; TRBD2 matches 8 bases. Germline loops: CDR1 SGHAT, CDR2 FQNNGV. This CDR3 is built from 14 residues. After removal of 3 bases from V and 4 bases from J, the junction contained 5 bases not matched to a gene.

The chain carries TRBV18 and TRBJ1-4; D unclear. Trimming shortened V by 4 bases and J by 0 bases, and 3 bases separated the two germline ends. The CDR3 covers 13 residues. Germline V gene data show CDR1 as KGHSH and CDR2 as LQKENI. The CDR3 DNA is TGTGCCAGCTCACAAGCAACTAATGAAAAACTGTTTTTT. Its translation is CASSQATNEKLFF.

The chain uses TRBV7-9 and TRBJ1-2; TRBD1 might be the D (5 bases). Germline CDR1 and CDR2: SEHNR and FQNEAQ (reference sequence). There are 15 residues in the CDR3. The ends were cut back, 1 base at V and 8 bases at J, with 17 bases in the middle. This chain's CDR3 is CASSLEVPERGGYTF. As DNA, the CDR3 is TGTGCCAGCAGCTTAGAGGTCCCGGAGAGGGGAGGCTACACCTTC.

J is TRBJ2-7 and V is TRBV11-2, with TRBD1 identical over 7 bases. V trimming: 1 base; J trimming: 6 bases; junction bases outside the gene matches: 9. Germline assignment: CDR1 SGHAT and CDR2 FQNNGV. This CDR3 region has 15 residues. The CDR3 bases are TGTGCCAGCAGCTTAGCAGGGGACAGACGCGGCGAGCAGTACTTC. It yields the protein CASSLAGDRRGEQYF.

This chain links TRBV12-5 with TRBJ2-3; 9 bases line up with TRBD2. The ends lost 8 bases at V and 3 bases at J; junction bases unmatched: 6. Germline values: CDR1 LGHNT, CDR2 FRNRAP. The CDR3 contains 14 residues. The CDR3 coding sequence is TGTGCTAGTCTCCTTAGCGGGGGTACAGATACGCAGTATTTT. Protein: CASLLSGGTDTQYF.

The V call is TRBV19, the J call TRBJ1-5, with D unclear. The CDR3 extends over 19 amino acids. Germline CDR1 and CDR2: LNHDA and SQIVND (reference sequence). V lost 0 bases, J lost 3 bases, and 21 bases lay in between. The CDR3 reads CASSIDLFGVRRVNQPQHF. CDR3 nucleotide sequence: TGTGCCAGTAGTATAGATTTGTTCGGGGTCCGGAGGGTCAATCAGCCCCAGCATTTT.